This T cell receptor beta chain was profiled in a study of blood T cells in healthy people across ages. The study's findings and limits: Unsorted PBMCs blocked a conclusive comparison of naive and antigen-experienced cells.

Regarding this clonotype: Antigen specificity is unknown.

For the second PCR, which ran for roughly 6 to 12 cycles, a sample-barcoded 5' primer and a J-beta primer mix were used. The template-switch adaptor, which had 12 random nucleotides, put a tag on each cDNA molecule. From the 5' RACE reads, TCRdb called clonotypes with MiXCR, one entry per CDR3 protein. The data hold hundreds of thousands of distinct CDR3 sequences, with around two thirds observed a single time. The source of this sequence is a man between 25 and 39 years old in good health. Sequenced: blood.

The CDR3 region is CASSPGLAGGSDEQFF. The CDR3 region has the DNA TGTGCCAGCAGTCCGGGACTAGCTGGGGGGAGTGATGAGCAGTTCTTC. The chain is built from TRBV3-1 and TRBJ2-1; 9 positions agree with TRBD2. In germline, CDR1 is LGHDT, CDR2 YNNKEL (reference sequence). The CDR3 has 16 residues. Unmatched junction bases numbered 14, after V lost 6 bases and J lost 8 bases.